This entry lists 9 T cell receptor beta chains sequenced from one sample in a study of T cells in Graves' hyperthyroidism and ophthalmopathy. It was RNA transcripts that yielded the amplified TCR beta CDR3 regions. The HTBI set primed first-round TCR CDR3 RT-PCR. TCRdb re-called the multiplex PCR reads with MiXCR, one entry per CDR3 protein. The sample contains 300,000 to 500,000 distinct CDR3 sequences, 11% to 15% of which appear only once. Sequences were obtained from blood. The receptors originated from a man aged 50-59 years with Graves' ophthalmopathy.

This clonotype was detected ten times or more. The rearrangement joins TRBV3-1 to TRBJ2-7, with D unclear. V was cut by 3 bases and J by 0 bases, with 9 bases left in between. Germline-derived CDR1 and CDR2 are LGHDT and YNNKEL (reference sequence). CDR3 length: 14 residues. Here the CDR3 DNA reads TGTGCCAGCAGCCATGGCGGAAGCTCCTACGAGCAGTACTTC. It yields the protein CASSHGGSSYEQYF.

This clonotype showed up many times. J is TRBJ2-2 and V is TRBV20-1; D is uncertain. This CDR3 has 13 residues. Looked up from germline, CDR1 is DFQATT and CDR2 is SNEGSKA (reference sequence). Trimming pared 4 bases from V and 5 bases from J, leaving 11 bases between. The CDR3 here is CSAKTDVTGELFF. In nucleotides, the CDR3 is TGCAGTGCTAAAACCGACGTGACCGGGGAGCTGTTTTTT.

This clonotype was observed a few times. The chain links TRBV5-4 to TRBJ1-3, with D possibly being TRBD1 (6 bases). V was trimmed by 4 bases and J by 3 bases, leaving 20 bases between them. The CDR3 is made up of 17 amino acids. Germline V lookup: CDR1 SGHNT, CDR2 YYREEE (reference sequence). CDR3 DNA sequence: TGTGCCAGCAGCACCATTAGGGGGAACGAGAATGGAAACACCATATATTTT. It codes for CASSTIRGNENGNTIYF. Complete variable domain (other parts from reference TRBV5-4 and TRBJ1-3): ETGVTQSPTHLIKTRGQQVTLRCSSQSGHNTVSWYQQALGQGPQFIFQYYREEENGRGNFPPRFSGLQFPNYSSELNVNALELDDSALYLCASSTIRGNENGNTIYFGEGSWLTVV.

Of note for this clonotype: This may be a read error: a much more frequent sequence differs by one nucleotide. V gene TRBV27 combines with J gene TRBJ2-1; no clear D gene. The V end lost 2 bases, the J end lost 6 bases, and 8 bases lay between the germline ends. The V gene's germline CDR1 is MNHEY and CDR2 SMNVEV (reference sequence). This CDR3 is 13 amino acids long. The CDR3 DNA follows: TGTGCCAGCAGTTTACCAAATCTCAATGAGCAGTTCTTC. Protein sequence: CASSLPNLNEQFF.

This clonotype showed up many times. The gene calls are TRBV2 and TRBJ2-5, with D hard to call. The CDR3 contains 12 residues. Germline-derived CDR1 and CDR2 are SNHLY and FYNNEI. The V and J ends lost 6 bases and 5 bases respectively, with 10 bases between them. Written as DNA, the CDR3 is TGTGCCAGCAGCCGGTTAGGGGAGACCCAGTACTTC. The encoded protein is CASSRLGETQYF.

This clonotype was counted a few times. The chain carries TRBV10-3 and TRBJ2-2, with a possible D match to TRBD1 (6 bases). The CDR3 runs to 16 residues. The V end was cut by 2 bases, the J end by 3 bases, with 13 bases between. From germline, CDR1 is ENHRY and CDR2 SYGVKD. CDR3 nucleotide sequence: TGTGCCATCAGTGAGACCCGGGACACAGACACCGGGGAGCTGTTTTTT. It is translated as CAISETRDTDTGELFF.

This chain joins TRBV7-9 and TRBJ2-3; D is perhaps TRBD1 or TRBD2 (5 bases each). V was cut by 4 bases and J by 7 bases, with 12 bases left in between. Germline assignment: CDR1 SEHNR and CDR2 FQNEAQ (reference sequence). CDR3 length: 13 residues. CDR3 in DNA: TGTGCCAGCAGCTCGGGACGGGGTTATACGCAGTATTTT. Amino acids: CASSSGRGYTQYF.

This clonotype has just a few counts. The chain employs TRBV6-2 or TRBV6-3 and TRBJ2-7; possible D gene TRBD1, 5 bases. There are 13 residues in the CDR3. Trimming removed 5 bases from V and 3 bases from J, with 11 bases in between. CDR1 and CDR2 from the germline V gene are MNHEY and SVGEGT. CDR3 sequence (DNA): TGTGCCAGCAGTGGACACCCTAGCTACGAGCAGTACTTC. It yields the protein CASSGHPSYEQYF.

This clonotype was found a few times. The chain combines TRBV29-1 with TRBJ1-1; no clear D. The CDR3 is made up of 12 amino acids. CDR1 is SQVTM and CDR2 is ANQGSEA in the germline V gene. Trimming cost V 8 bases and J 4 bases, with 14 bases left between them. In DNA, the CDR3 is TGCAGCTCATACTTCGGAGGCACTGAAGCTTTCTTT. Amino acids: CSSYFGGTEAFF.